One TCR beta chain is described in this entry. The data derive from a study of patients and donors after allogeneic stem cell transplantation. Germline CDR1 DFQATT, CDR2 SNEGSKA (reference sequence). This CDR3 is 13 amino acids long. J was trimmed by 9 bases and V by 3 bases; bases with no gene match: 2. TCRdb re-called the RT-PCR reads through MiXCR, storing one row per CDR3 protein. Among 100,000 to 130,000 distinct CDR3 sequences listed, around 36% were seen once. This chain links TRBV20-1 with TRBJ2-1; 13 bases are a match to TRBD2. The sample consisted of blood, either unsorted or a sorted T cell fraction (not recorded which). The TCR sequence derives from a human donor who was either an allogeneic HSCT recipient or a stem cell or donor lymphocyte infusion donor (not recorded which). It is not recorded whose cells these are; they may come from a transplant donor. CDR3: CSARTSGRSEQFF. As DNA, the CDR3 is TGCAGTGCTAGGACTAGCGGGAGGAGTGAGCAGTTCTTC.